The 27 T cell receptor beta chains below were found in one sample sequenced in a study of radiotherapy plus CTLA-4 blockade in lung cancer. Sequencing was performed with immunoSEQ multiplex PCR; in TCRdb, only in-frame clones are kept and a portion is missing. The table shows 40,000 to 50,000 clones, with approximately 68% occurring only once. Material: peripheral blood, obtained from a patient treated with radiotherapy plus ipilimumab. The source is a human donor with non-small cell lung cancer who had stable disease on radiotherapy plus ipilimumab.

The CDR3 sequence is CASSLQGQGLGEQYF. CDR3 nucleotides: TGTGCCAGCAGCCTTCAAGGACAGGGGCTCGGCGAGCAGTACTTC. The chain employs TRBV7-2 and TRBJ2-7; 9 bases are a match to TRBD1. Losses at the gene ends were 5 bases for V and 6 bases for J; bases not matched to a gene: 11. Germline V gene lookup returns CDR1 SGHTA and CDR2 FQGNSA. The CDR3 runs to 15 residues.

The chain links TRBV2 to TRBJ1-2; D possibly corresponds to TRBD1 (6 bases). CDR1 and CDR2 (germline): SNHLY, FYNNEI. This CDR3 has 14 amino acids. Trimming left V 4 bases short and J 0 bases short, with 9 bases between. For the CDR3, the DNA is TGTGCCAGCAGTGGACAGGTAGCTAACTATGGCTACACCTTC. It is translated as CASSGQVANYGYTF.

This clone showed up just a few times. The V and J genes are TRBV4-1 and TRBJ2-1, with D maybe TRBD2 (5 bases). V dropped 1 base and J dropped 11 bases, with 15 bases sitting between them. This CDR3 is 14 amino acids long. CDR1 and CDR2 from the germline V gene are MGHRA and YSYEKL. The CDR3 coding sequence is TGCGCCAGCAGCCAAGTCACCGCGGAGGAGCAGCAGTTCTTC. Its translation: CASSQVTAEEQQFF.

CDR3 in amino acids: CASSADRAGNTIYF. CDR3 DNA: TGTGCCAGCAGCGCGGACAGGGCCGGAAACACCATATATTTT. This rearrangement joins TRBV5-6 to TRBJ1-3; 8 bases map to TRBD1. This CDR3 is 14 amino acids long. V shed 4 bases, J shed 4 bases, and the junction held 4 bases outside the gene matches. Germline V gene data show CDR1 as SGHDT and CDR2 as YYEEEE. Together with reference TRBV5-6 and TRBJ1-3, the CDR3 gives the full variable domain: DAGVTQSPTHLIKTRGQQVTLRCSPKSGHDTVSWYQQALGQGPQFIFQYYEEEERQRGNFPDRFSGHQFPNYSSELNVNALLLGDSALYLCASSADRAGNTIYFGEGSWLTVV.

The rearrangement links TRBV11-3 to TRBJ2-7; TRBD2 is a possible D gene (5 bases). The length of the CDR3 is 13 residues. The ends were cut back, 1 base at V and 6 bases at J, with 10 bases in the middle. The germline gives CDR1 SGHNT, CDR2 YENEEA. The CDR3: CASSLVTGSEQYF. CDR3 nucleotide sequence: TGTGCCAGCAGCTTAGTCACGGGGTCCGAGCAGTACTTC.

This clone was observed a handful of times. V usage is TRBV6-5 and J usage is TRBJ2-7, with 7 bases matching TRBD1. The trim removed 6 bases at V and 3 bases at J, leaving 8 bases unmatched. Germline CDR1 reads MNHEY; CDR2 reads SVGAGI. The CDR3 extends over 14 amino acids. CDR3 residues: CASRRDSPLYEQYF. The DNA for the CDR3 is TGTGCCAGCAGACGGGACAGCCCCCTCTACGAGCAGTACTTC.

The chain combines TRBV5-1 with TRBJ2-6; possible D gene TRBD2, 5 bases. The germline CDR1 and CDR2 sequences are SGHRS and YFSETQ. The V gene lost 5 bases and the J gene lost 0 bases, with 6 bases spanning the gap. This CDR3 has 14 amino acids. CDR3 in amino acids: CASSGSSGANVLTF. CDR3 nucleotide sequence: TGCGCCAGCAGTGGGAGCTCTGGGGCCAACGTCCTGACTTTC.

The J gene is TRBJ2-3, the V gene TRBV19; D is perhaps TRBD2 (5 bases). With 6 bases removed from V and 5 bases from J, the gap between germline ends came to 12 bases. The CDR3 is made up of 13 amino acids. CDR1 is LNHDA, CDR2 SQIVND, per germline (reference sequence). CDR3 protein: CASRRASLDTQYF. DNA for the CDR3: TGTGCCAGTAGGAGGGCTAGCCTAGATACGCAGTATTTT.

In DNA form, the CDR3 reads TGTGCCAGCAGCTTAGGAACAGGGACTAACTATGGCTACACCTTC. As protein: CASSLGTGTNYGYTF. V is TRBV7-8 and J is TRBJ1-2, with a tentative D call TRBD1 (6 bases). The V gene lost 1 base and the J gene lost 0 bases, with 9 bases spanning the gap. Germline V CDR1 and CDR2: SGHVS, FQNEAQ. The CDR3 covers 15 residues.

V is TRBV12-5 and J is TRBJ1-6; tentatively, D is TRBD1 (5 bases). V dropped 7 bases and J dropped 4 bases, with 11 bases sitting between them. This CDR3 has 14 residues. From germline, CDR1 is LGHNT and CDR2 FRNRAP. The CDR3 bases are TGTGCTAGTGCCGCCCCAGGGTATAATTCACCCCTCCACTTT. Protein product: CASAAPGYNSPLHF.

The V call is TRBV7-6, the J call TRBJ2-3, with a possible D match to TRBD1 (6 bases). The CDR3 is 16 residues long. Between the trimmed V and J ends, which lost 4 bases and 2 bases, there was a span of 16 bases. Germline CDR1 reads SGHVS; CDR2 reads FNYEAQ. CDR3 bases: TGTGCCAGCAGCTCGAACAGGGAGTCGTTCACAGATACGCAGTATTTT. Translation gives CASSSNRESFTDTQYF.

The chain recombines TRBV18 with TRBJ1-4; TRBD1 agrees at 10 bases. The germline CDR1 and CDR2 sequences are KGHSH and LQKENI. The ends lost 3 bases at V and 9 bases at J; junction bases unmatched: 7. This CDR3 comprises 15 residues. The CDR3: CASSPLGQGSQKLFF. The CDR3 bases are TGTGCCAGCTCACCCCTGGGACAGGGGAGTCAAAAACTGTTTTTT. Supplemented by reference TRBV18 and TRBJ1-4, the full variable domain reads NAGVMQNPRHLVRRRGQEARLRCSPMKGHSHVYWYRQLPEEGLKFMVYLQKENIIDESGMPKERFSAEFPKEGPSILRIQQVVRGDSAAYFCASSPLGQGSQKLFFGSGTQLSVL.

The genes are TRBV2 and TRBJ1-4; maybe TRBD1 (5 bases). The CDR3 extends over 16 amino acids. The germline V gene encodes CDR1 SNHLY and CDR2 FYNNEI. V dropped 6 bases and J dropped 8 bases, with 22 bases sitting between them. The CDR3 is CASSATPGRGREKLFF. The CDR3 DNA reads as TGTGCCAGCAGCGCCACCCCAGGACGGGGGAGGGAAAAACTGTTTTTT.

The V call is TRBV29-1, the J call TRBJ2-2; a possible D gene is TRBD2 (5 bases). The CDR3 has 14 amino acids. Germline V gene sequence: CDR1 SQVTM, CDR2 ANQGSEA. The V and J ends lost 7 bases and 3 bases respectively, with 15 bases between them. The CDR3 bases are TGCAGCGCTGCCCACTCGGAGGACACCGGGGAGCTGTTTTTT. Its protein is CSAAHSEDTGELFF.

The table lists this clone with a few counts. The junction and the germline gene differ at one end; a read error may be behind it. J is TRBJ1-2 and V is TRBV10-3; D remains unclear. The CDR3 contains 14 residues. CDR1 and CDR2 (germline): ENHRY, SYGVKD. The DNA of the CDR3 is TGTGCCAGCAGTTATGCGGGCGCCGGCTATGGCTACACCTTC. The encoded protein is CASSYAGAGYGYTF.

This clone was seen once. The chain has TRBV5-8 and TRBJ1-6; D is ambiguous. The CDR3 sequence is 16 residues long. Deletions cut 0 bases from V and 10 bases from J, with 17 bases between. Germline V gene data show CDR1 as SGHTS and CDR2 as YDEGEE. For the CDR3, the DNA is TGTGCCAGCAGCTTGGGACAAAGTAATTTTAGGTCACCCCTCCACTTT. This codes for CASSLGQSNFRSPLHF.

The rearrangement uses TRBV5-1 and TRBJ2-7, with TRBD1 identical over 11 bases. This CDR3 is 15 amino acids long. Germline V gives CDR1 SGHRS, CDR2 YFSETQ. Trimming took 2 bases from V and 7 from J; bases not matched to a gene: 8. CDR3 amino acids: CASSFPGQGVVEQYF. The CDR3, as DNA: TGCGCCAGCAGCTTTCCGGGACAGGGGGTAGTTGAGCAGTACTTC.

J is TRBJ1-4 and V is TRBV29-1; D perhaps matches TRBD1 (6 bases). Germline values: CDR1 SQVTM, CDR2 ANQGSEA. Trimming cost V 4 bases and J 8 bases, with 14 bases left between them. The CDR3 contains 13 residues. Here the CDR3 reads CSVGGGEGEKLFF. The CDR3 nucleotides are TGCAGCGTTGGAGGGGGGGAGGGGGAAAAACTGTTTTTT.

A few counts support this clone. V usage is TRBV5-1 and J usage is TRBJ2-5; tentative D call: TRBD2 (6 bases). The CDR3 length is 14 residues. Trimming removed 1 base from V and 4 bases from J, with 11 bases in between. CDR1 and CDR2 (germline): SGHRS, YFSETQ. Here the CDR3 DNA reads TGCGCCAGCAGCTTGAGTCGGGGAGGAGAGACCCAGTACTTC. Protein product: CASSLSRGGETQYF.

The chain has TRBV6-5 and TRBJ2-7, with D perhaps TRBD2 (5 bases). This CDR3 spans 11 amino acids. The ends were cut back, 2 bases at V and 11 bases at J, with 10 bases in the middle. CDR1 and CDR2 from the germline V gene are MNHEY and SVGAGI. As DNA, the CDR3 is TGTGCCAGCAGTTACGAGGGAAGGGAGTACTTC. This encodes CASSYEGREYF.

The V and J genes are TRBV6-1 and TRBJ2-1; TRBD2 agrees at 10 bases. The CDR3 sequence is 14 residues long. Germline V gene data show CDR1 as MNHNS and CDR2 as SASEGT. V was pared by 1 base and J by 10 bases, with 4 bases of the junction left unmatched. This CDR3 reads CASSEVFSGGEQFF. CDR3 in DNA: TGTGCCAGCAGTGAAGTTTTTAGCGGGGGGGAGCAGTTCTTC.

This clone has a handful of counts. The CDR3 DNA follows: TGTGCCAGCAGCGTAGTACAAGGGGTGGCTTTCTTT. Its protein product is CASSVVQGVAFF. The gene calls are TRBV9 and TRBJ1-1, with D tentatively TRBD1 (5 bases). Trimming shortened V by 0 bases and J by 11 bases, and 11 bases separated the two germline ends. CDR3 size: 12 residues. The germline gives CDR1 SGDLS, CDR2 YYNGEE.

This sequence joins TRBV7-2 and TRBJ2-7; weak D call: TRBD2 (6 bases). V lost 5 bases to trimming and J lost 9 bases, with 14 bases between them. Per germline, CDR1 SGHTA and CDR2 FQGNSA. CDR3 length: 12 residues. The CDR3: CASSPERGSQYF. In DNA form, the CDR3 reads TGTGCCAGCAGCCCCGAACGGGGGTCGCAGTACTTC.

The chain combines TRBV30 with TRBJ2-4; D is perhaps TRBD2 (5 bases). Germline lookup yields CDR1 GTSNPN and CDR2 SVGIG (reference sequence). This CDR3 has 16 amino acids. The V gene lost 1 base and the J gene lost 0 bases, with 13 bases spanning the gap. In nucleotides, the CDR3 is TGTGCCTGGAGTGGCGCGGGTGTACTAGCCAAAAACATTCAGTACTTC. Its protein product is CAWSGAGVLAKNIQYF.

Remarks on this clone: Other DNA sequences in this sample translate to the same CDR3. The rearrangement uses TRBV15 and TRBJ2-2; D perhaps matches TRBD2 (7 bases). The CDR3 contains 14 residues. Germline loops: CDR1 LNHNV, CDR2 YYDKDF (reference sequence). V gave up 4 bases and J gave up 8 bases, with 14 bases separating them. CDR3: CATSKTGGRGELFF. CDR3 coding DNA: TGTGCCACCAGCAAAACGGGGGGCAGGGGGGAGCTGTTTTTT.

In DNA form, the CDR3 reads TGTGCCAGCAGTTGGGGGGACACTGAAGCTTTCTTT. This gives the protein CASSWGDTEAFF. The genes are TRBV6-1 and TRBJ1-1, with TRBD1 as a possible D gene (5 bases). Trimming pared 5 bases from V and 3 bases from J, leaving 7 bases between. CDR1 is MNHNS and CDR2 is SASEGT in the germline V gene. The CDR3 is made up of 12 amino acids.

The gene calls are TRBV27 and TRBJ2-7; 13 bases fit TRBD2. From germline, CDR1 is MNHEY and CDR2 SMNVEV (reference sequence). The CDR3 has 15 residues. V lost 3 bases to trimming and J lost 5 bases; unmatched junction nucleotides: 4. The CDR3 reads CASSFLGTSGNEQYF. The CDR3, as DNA: TGTGCCAGCAGTTTCCTCGGGACTAGCGGGAACGAGCAGTACTTC.